This T cell receptor beta chain was captured by sequencing in a study of PD-1 blockade in classical Hodgkin lymphoma. The study, taken as a whole, reports: Complete responders showed a baseline diversity that resembled the diversity of newly diagnosed patients. Reports indicated that newly diagnosed patients had lower baseline TCR diversity than healthy donors did. Patients who initiated nivolumab within 1 year of ASCT were excluded. Undefined causes, possibly disease activity or prior therapy, underlie the repertoire differences.

Some clones are missing from TCRdb's copy, which holds only in-frame ones; the method was immunoSEQ multiplex PCR. The repertoire consists of tens of thousands of clones, with about 80% occurring once and the leading ten covering about 19%. This CDR3 is 13 amino acids long. Germline V gene lookup returns CDR1 GTSNPN and CDR2 SVGIG (reference sequence). V gave up 5 bases and J gave up 4 bases; unmatched junction bases: 7. A remark on this clone: Its antigen remains unidentified.

Time point specified: cycle 4 day 1 (C4D1), after more than five weeks of nivolumab. There was relapse after autologous stem cell transplantation in every patient, and there was variation in brentuximab vedotin exposure. This chain links TRBV30 with TRBJ2-7; 8 bases align to TRBD1. The TCR was taken from a human donor with classical Hodgkin lymphoma. The sample was peripheral blood mononuclear cells (PBMCs), taken before the fourth cycle of nivolumab. The CDR3, as DNA: TGTGCCTGGGAGAGGACAGGGCTGTACGAGCAGTACTTC. Its translation: CAWERTGLYEQYF. Supplemented by reference TRBV30 and TRBJ2-7, the full variable domain reads SQTIHQWPATLVQPVGSPLSLECTVEGTSNPNLYWYRQAAGRGLQLLFYSVGIGQISSEVPQNLSASRPQDRQFILSSKKLLLSDSGFYLCAWERTGLYEQYFGPGTRLTVT.